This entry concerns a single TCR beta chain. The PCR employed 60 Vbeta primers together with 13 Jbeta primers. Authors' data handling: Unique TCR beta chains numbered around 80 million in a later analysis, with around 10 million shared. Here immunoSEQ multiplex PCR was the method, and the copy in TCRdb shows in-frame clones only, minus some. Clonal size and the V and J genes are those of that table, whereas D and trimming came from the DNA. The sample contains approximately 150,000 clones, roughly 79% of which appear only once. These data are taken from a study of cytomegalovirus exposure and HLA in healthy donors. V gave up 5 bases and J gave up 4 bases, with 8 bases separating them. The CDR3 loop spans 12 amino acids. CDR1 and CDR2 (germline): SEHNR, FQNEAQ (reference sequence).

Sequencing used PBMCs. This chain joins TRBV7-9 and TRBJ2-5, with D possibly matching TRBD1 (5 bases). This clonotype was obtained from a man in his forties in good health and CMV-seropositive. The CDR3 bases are TGTGCCAGCAGCGACGACAGAGAGACCCAGTACTTC. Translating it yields CASSDDRETQYF.